Given below is one T cell receptor beta chain in context. The data originate from a study of preoperative IRX-2 immunotherapy in early breast cancer. Treatment specified: preoperative locoregional IRX-2 cytokine immunotherapy. Samples came from a phase Ib trial of preoperative locoregional IRX-2 cytokine immunotherapy. Clones were sequenced by immunoSEQ multiplex PCR, and TCRdb holds only the in-frame ones, with some missing. The repertoire consists of 24,000 or so clones, with just under 80% occurring once and the leading ten covering less than 2.5%. V lost 9 bases and J lost 5; bases outside the gene matches: 26. Germline CDR1 is LGHNT and CDR2 is FRNRAP. The CDR3 covers 21 residues.

The chain recombines TRBV12-5 with TRBJ2-2, with TRBD1 identical over 11 bases. The source material was lymph node tissue, sampled before IRX-2 immunotherapy. The origin of this receptor is a human donor with breast cancer. CDR3 loop: CASSFRGQGASWVQYTGELFF. The DNA of the CDR3 is TGTGCTAGCAGTTTTCGCGGACAGGGGGCTAGTTGGGTTCAGTATACCGGGGAGCTGTTTTTT. Full variable domain (outside the CDR3, taken from reference TRBV12-5 and TRBJ2-2): DARVTQTPRHKVTEMGQEVTMRCQPILGHNTVFWYRQTMMQGLELLAYFRNRAPLDDSGMPKDRFSAEMPDATLATLKIQPSEPRDSAVYFCASSFRGQGASWVQYTGELFFGEGSRLTVL.